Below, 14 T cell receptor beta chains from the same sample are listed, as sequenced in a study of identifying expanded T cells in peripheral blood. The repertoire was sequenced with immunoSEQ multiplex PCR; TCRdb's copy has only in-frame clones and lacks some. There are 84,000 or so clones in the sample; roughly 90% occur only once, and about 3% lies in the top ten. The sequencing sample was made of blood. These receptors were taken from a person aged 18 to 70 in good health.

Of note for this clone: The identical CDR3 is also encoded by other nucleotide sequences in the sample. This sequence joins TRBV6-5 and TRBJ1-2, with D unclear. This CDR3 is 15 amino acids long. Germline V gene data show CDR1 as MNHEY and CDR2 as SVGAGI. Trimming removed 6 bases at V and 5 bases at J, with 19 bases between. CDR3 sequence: CASSHGPRPPYGYTF. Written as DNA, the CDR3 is TGTGCCAGCAGCCATGGACCGCGACCCCCTTATGGCTACACCTTC.

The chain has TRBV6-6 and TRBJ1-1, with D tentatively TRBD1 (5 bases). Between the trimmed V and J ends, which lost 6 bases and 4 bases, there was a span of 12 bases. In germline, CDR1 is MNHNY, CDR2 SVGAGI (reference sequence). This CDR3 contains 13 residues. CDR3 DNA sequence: TGTGCCAGCAGCTTACAGGCGCGCACTGAAGCTTTCTTT. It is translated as CASSLQARTEAFF.

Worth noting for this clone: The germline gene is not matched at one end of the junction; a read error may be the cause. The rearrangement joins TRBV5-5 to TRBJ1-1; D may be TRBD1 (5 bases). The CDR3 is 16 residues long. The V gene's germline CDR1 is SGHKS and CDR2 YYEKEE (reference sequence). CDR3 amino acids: CASSQPPRVLDTEAFF. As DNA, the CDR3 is TGCGCCAGCAGCCAACCCCCCAGGGTTTTAGACACTGAAGCTTTCTTT. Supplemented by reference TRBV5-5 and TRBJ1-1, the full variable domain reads DAGVTQSPTHLIKTRGQQVTLRCSPISGHKSVSWYQQVLGQGPQFIFQYYEKEERGRGNFPDRFSARQFPNYSSELNVNALLLGDSALYLCASSQPPRVLDTEAFFGQGTRLTVV.

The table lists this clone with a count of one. The CDR3: CASSYPRDRVQETQYF. In DNA, the CDR3 is TGTGCCAGCAGTTACCCGAGGGACAGGGTCCAAGAGACCCAGTACTTC. The genes are TRBV6-6 and TRBJ2-5, with TRBD1 matching over 9 bases. V was pared by 2 bases and J by 1 base, with 5 bases of the junction left unmatched. Per germline, CDR1 MNHNY and CDR2 SVGAGI (reference sequence). The CDR3 loop spans 16 amino acids.

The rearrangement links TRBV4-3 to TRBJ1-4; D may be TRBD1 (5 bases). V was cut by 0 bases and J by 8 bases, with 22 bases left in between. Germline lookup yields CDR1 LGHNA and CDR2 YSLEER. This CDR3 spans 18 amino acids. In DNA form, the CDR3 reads TGCGCCAGCAGCCAAGAATTGGGGAGGGGACTCAGCCCCGAAAAACTGTTTTTT. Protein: CASSQELGRGLSPEKLFF.

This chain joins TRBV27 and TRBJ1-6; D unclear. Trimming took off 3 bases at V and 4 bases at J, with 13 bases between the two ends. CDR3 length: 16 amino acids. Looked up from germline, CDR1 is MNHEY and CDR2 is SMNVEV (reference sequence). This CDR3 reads CASSLTFRTYNSPLHF. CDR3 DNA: TGTGCCAGCAGTTTGACTTTCAGGACTTATAATTCACCCCTCCACTTT.

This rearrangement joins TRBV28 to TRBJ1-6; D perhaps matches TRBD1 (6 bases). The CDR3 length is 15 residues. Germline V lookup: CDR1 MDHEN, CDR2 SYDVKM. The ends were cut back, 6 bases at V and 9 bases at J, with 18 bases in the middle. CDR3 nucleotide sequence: TGTGCCAGCAGAACCCCCAGGGGAGGCAGTTCACCCCTCCACTTT. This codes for CASRTPRGGSSPLHF. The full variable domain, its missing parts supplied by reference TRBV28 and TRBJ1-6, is DVKVTQSSRYLVKRTGEKVFLECVQDMDHENMFWYRQDPGLGLRLIYFSYDVKMKEKGDIPEGYSVSREKKERFSLILESASTNQTSMYLCASRTPRGGSSPLHFGNGTRLTVT.

CDR3 coding DNA: TGTGCCAGCAGCTTATCGGGACAGGGTAACGAGCAGTACTTC. Amino acid sequence: CASSLSGQGNEQYF. The chain couples TRBV7-2 to TRBJ2-7; 9 nucleotides line up with TRBD1. In germline, CDR1 is SGHTA, CDR2 FQGNSA. Trimming removed 2 bases from V and 5 bases from J; junction bases left unmatched: 4. This CDR3 is 14 amino acids long. Looking up the rest from reference TRBV7-2 and TRBJ2-7 gives the full variable domain: GAGVSQSPSNKVTEKGKDVELRCDPISGHTALYWYRQSLGQGLEFLIYFQGNSAPDKSGLPSDRFSAERTGGSVSTLTIQRTQQEDSAVYLCASSLSGQGNEQYFGPGTRLTVT.

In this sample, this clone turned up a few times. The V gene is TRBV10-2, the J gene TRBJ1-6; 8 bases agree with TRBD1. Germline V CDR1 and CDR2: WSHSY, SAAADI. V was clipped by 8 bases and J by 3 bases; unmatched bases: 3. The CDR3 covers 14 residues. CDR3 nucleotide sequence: TGCGCCAGCCTAGGACAGGGCTATAATTCACCCCTCCACTTT. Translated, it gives CASLGQGYNSPLHF.

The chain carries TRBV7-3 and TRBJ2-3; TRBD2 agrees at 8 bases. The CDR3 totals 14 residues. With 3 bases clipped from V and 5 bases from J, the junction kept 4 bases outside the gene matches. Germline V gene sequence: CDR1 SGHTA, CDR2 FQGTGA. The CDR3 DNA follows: TGTGCCAGCAGCTTCGGACTAGCCGGAGATACGCAGTATTTT. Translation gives CASSFGLAGDTQYF. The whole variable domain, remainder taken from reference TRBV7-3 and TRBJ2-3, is GAGVSQTPSNKVTEKGKYVELRCDPISGHTALYWYRQSLGQGPEFLIYFQGTGAADDSGLPNDRFFAVRPEGSVSTLKIQRTERGDSAVYLCASSFGLAGDTQYFGPGTRLTVL.

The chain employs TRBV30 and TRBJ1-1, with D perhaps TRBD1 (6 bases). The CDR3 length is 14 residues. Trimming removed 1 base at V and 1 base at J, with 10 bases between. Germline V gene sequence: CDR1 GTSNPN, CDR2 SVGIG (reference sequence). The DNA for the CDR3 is TGTGCCTGGAGTGCCAGGGGAGGGAACACTGAAGCTTTCTTT. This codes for CAWSARGGNTEAFF.

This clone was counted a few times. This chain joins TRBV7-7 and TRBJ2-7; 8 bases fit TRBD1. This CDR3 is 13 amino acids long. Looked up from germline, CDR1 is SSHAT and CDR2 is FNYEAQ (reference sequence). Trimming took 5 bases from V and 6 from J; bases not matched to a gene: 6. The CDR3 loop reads CASSPRTGSEQYF. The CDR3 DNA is TGTGCCAGCAGCCCTCGGACAGGGAGCGAGCAGTACTTC.

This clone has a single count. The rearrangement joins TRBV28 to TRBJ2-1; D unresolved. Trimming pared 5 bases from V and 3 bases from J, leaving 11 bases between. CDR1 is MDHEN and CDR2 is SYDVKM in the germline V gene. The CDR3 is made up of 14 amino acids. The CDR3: CASSPGIGYNEQFF. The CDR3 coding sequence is TGTGCCAGCAGTCCTGGTATAGGCTACAATGAGCAGTTCTTC.

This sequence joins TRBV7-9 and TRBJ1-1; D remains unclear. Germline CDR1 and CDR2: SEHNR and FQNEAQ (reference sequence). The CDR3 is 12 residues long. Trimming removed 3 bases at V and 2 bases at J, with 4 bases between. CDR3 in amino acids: CASSLSNTEAFF. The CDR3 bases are TGTGCCAGCAGCTTGTCTAACACTGAAGCTTTCTTT.